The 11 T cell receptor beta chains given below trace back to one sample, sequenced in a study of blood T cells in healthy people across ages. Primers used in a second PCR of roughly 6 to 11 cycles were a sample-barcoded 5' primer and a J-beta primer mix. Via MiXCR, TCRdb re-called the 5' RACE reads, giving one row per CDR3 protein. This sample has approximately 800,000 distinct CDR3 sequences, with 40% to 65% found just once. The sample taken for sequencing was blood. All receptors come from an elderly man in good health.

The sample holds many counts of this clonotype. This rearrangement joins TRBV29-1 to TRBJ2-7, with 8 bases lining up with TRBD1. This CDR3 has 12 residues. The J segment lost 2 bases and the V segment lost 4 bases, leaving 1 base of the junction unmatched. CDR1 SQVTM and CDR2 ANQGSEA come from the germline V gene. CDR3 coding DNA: TGCAGCGTTGGGACAGGGCCCTACGAGCAGTACTTC. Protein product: CSVGTGPYEQYF.

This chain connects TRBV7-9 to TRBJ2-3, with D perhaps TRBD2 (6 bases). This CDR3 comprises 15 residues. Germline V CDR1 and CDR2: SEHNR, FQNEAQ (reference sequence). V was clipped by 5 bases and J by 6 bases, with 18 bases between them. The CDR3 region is CASSLTPGAADTQYF. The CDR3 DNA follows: TGTGCCAGCAGCCTTACGCCGGGAGCTGCGGATACGCAGTATTTT.

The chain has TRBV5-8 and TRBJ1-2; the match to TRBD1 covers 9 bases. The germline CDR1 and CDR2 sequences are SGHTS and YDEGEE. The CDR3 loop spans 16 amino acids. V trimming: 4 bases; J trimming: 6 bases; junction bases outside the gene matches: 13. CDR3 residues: CASSGYSGTGINGYTF. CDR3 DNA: TGTGCCAGCAGCGGTTATTCCGGGACAGGGATTAATGGCTACACCTTC.

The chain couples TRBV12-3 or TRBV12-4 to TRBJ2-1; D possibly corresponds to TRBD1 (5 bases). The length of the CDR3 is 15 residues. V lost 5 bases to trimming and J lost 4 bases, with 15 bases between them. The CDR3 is CASSTQGIPYNEQFF. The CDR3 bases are TGTGCCAGCAGTACCCAGGGTATACCTTACAATGAGCAGTTCTTC.

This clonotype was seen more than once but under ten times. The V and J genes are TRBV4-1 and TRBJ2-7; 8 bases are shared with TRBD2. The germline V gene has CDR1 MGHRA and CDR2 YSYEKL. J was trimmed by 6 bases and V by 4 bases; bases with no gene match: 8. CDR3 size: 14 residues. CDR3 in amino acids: CASSPMTLAAEQYF. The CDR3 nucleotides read TGCGCCAGCAGCCCGATGACACTAGCGGCCGAGCAGTACTTC.

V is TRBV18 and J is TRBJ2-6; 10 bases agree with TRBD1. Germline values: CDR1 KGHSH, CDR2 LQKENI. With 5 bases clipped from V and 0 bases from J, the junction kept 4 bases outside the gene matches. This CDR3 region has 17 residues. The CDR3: CASSAGQGISGANVLTF. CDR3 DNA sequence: TGTGCCAGCTCAGCGGGACAGGGGATCTCTGGGGCCAACGTCCTGACTTTC.

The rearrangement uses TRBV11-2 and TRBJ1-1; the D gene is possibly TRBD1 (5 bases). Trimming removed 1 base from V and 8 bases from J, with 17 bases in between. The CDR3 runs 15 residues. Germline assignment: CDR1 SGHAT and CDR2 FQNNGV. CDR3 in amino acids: CASSLGGGRAGEAFF. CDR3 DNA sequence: TGTGCCAGCAGCTTAGGAGGAGGCAGGGCAGGCGAAGCTTTCTTT.

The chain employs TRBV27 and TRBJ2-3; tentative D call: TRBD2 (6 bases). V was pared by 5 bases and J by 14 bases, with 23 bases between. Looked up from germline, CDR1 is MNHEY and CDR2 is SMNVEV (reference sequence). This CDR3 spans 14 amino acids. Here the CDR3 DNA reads TGTGCCAGCAGTCGGGGAGGAGCCGGGAGAGACGCGTATTTT. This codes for CASSRGGAGRDAYF.

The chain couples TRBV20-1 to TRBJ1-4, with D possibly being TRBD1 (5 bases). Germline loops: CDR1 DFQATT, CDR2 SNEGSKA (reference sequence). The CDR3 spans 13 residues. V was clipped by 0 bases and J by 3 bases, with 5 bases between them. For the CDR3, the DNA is TGCAGTGCTAGAGACAGGGCTAATGAAAAACTGTTTTTT. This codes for CSARDRANEKLFF.

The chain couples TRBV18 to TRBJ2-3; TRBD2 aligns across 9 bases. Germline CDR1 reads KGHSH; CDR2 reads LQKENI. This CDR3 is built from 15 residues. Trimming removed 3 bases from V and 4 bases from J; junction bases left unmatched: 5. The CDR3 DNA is TGTGCCAGCTCACCCGTAGCGGGAGTCGCAGATACGCAGTATTTT. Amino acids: CASSPVAGVADTQYF.

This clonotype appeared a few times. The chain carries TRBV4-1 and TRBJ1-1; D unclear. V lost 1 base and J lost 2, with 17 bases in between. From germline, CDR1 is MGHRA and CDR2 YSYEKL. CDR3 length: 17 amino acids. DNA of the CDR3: TGCGCCAGCAGCCAAGTCGGTCGGATCAACATTAACACTGAAGCTTTCTTT. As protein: CASSQVGRININTEAFF.